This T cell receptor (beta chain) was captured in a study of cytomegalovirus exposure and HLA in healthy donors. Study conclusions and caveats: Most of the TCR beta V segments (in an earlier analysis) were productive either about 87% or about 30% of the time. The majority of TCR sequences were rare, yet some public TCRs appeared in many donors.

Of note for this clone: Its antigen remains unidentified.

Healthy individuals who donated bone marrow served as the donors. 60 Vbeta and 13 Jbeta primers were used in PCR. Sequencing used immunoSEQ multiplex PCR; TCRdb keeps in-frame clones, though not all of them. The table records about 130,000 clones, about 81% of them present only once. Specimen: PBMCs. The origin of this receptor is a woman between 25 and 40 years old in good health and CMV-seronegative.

The CDR3 protein is CASSSTSGRYEQYF. Here the CDR3 DNA reads TGTGCCAGCAGTTCGACTAGCGGGAGATACGAGCAGTACTTC. The V and J genes are TRBV28 and TRBJ2-7, with 12 bases lining up with TRBD2. The CDR3 contains 14 residues. Germline CDR1 MDHEN, CDR2 SYDVKM. The trim removed 4 bases at V and 4 bases at J, leaving 2 bases unmatched.